Sequencing of this T cell receptor (beta chain) was carried out in a study of graft-versus-host responses after intestinal transplantation. Study overall: Transplants given to recipients were multivisceral, liver-intestinal, or isolated intestinal. The recipients all started with anti-thymocyte globulin induction and then took tacrolimus and steroids for around 3 years. Study-level findings and limits: Detected in recipient marrow were GvH clones, some of which were first observed in ileum or blood.

As concerns this clone: Its target is unknown.

Method: immunoSEQ multiplex PCR; TCRdb's copy keeps in-frame clones and lacks some. The data contain some 88,000 clones, 85% to 95% of them singletons. V was cut by 0 bases and J by 6 bases, with 11 bases left in between. Per the germline V gene, CDR1 is MNHEY and CDR2 is SVGAGI. There are 14 residues in the CDR3. The receptor's source is a human donor who received an intestinal transplant. The rearrangement joins TRBV6-5 to TRBJ1-1, with no clear D. The specimen was unstimulated CD8+ T cells sorted from spleen or lymph node cells, collected before intestinal transplant. The CDR3 DNA is TGTGCCAGCAGTTACTCGCGGGTGCCGGCTGAAGCTTTCTTT. It yields the protein CASSYSRVPAEAFF.